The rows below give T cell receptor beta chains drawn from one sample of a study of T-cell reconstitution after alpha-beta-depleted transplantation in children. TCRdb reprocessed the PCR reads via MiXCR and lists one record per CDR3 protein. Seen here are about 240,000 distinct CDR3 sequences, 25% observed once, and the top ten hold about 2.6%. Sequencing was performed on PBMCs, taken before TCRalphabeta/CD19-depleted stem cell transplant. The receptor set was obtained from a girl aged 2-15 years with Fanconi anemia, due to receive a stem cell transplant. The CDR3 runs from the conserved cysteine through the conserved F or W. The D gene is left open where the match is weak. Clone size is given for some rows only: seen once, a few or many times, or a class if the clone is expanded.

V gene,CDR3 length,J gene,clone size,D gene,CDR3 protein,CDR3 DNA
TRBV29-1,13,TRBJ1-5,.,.,CSVVLSGDQPQHF,TGCAGCGTTGTGTTGTCCGGGGATCAGCCCCAGCATTTT
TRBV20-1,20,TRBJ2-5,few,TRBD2,CSASPLETSGSQSAGETQYF,TGCAGTGCTAGCCCCCTAGAGACTAGCGGGAGCCAATCGGCGGGAGAGACCCAGTACTTC
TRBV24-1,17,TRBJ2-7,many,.,CATSDPRPQGWMYEQYF,TGTGCCACCAGTGACCCAAGGCCACAGGGTTGGATGTACGAGCAGTACTTC
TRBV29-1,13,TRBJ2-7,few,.,CSVEDGSVHEQYF,TGCAGCGTTGAAGACGGGAGCGTCCACGAGCAGTACTTC
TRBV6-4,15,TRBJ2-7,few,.,CASRPQPYSSYEQYF,TGTGCCAGCAGGCCACAGCCGTACAGCTCCTACGAGCAGTACTTC
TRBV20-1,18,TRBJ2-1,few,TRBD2,CSAPTSGRGSRSYNEQFF,TGCAGTGCCCCGACTAGCGGGAGGGGTAGTCGATCCTACAATGAGCAGTTCTTC
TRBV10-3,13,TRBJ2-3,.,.,CAIKPDPTDTQYF,TGTGCCATCAAGCCGGACCCCACAGATACGCAGTATTTT
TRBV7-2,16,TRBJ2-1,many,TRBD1,CASSLGSGGSYNEQFF,TGTGCCAGCAGCTTAGGGTCAGGGGGCTCCTACAATGAGCAGTTCTTC
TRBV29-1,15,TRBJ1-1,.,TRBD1,CSVPRGPGMNTEAFF,TGCAGCGTTCCCAGGGGGCCAGGGATGAACACTGAAGCTTTCTTT
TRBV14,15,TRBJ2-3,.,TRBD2,CATHPGLAFPDTQYF,TGTGCCACTCACCCGGGACTAGCGTTCCCAGATACGCAGTATTTT
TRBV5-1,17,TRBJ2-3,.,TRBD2,CASSLADPGGSTDTQYF,TGCGCCAGCAGCTTGGCAGATCCGGGAGGGTCCACAGATACGCAGTATTTT
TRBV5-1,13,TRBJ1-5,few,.,CASSLATGQPQHF,TGCGCCAGCAGCTTGGCGACAGGTCAGCCCCAGCATTTT